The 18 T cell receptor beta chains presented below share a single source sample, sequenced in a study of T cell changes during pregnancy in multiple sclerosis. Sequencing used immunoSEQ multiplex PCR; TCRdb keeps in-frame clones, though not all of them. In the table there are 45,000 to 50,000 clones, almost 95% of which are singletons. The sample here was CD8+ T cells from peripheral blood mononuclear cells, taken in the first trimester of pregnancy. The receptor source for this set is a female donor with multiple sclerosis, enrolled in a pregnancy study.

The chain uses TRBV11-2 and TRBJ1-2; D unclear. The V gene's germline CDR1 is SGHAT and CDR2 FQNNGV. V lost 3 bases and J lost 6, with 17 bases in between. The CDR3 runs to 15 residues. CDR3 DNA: TGTGCCAGCAGCTTTCTTCGGACTTCCCCTGATGGCTACACCTTC. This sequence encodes CASSFLRTSPDGYTF.

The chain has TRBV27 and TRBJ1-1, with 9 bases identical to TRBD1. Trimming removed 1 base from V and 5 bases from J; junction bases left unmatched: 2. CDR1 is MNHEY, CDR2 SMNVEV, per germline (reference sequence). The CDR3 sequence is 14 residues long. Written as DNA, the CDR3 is TGTGCCAGCAGTTTATACAGGGGGCTGACTGAAGCTTTCTTT. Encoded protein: CASSLYRGLTEAFF.

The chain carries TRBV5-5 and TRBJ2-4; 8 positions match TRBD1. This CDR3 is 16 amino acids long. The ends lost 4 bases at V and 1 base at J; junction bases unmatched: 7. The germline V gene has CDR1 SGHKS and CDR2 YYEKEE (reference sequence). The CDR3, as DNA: TGTGCCAGCAGCGATCACCAGGGGGCCGCCAAAAACATTCAGTACTTC. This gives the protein CASSDHQGAAKNIQYF. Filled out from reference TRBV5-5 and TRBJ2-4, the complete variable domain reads DAGVTQSPTHLIKTRGQQVTLRCSPISGHKSVSWYQQVLGQGPQFIFQYYEKEERGRGNFPDRFSARQFPNYSSELNVNALLLGDSALYLCASSDHQGAAKNIQYFGAGTRLSVL.

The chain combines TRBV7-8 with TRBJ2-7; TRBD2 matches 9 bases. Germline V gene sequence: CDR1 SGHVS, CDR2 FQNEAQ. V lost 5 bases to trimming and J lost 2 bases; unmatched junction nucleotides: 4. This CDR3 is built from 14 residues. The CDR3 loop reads CASSLGLAAYEQYF. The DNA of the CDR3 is TGTGCCAGCAGCCTGGGACTAGCCGCCTACGAGCAGTACTTC. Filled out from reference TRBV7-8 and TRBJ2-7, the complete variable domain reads GAGVSQSPRYKVAKRGQDVALRCDPISGHVSLFWYQQALGQGPEFLTYFQNEAQLDKSGLPSDRFFAERPEGSVSTLKIQRTQQEDSAVYLCASSLGLAAYEQYFGPGTRLTVT.

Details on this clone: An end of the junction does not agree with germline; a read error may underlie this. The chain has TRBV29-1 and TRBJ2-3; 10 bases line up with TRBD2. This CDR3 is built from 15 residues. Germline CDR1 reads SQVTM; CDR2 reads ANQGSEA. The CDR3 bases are TGCAGCGCTGAAACTAGCGGGGCTAACACAGATACGCAGTATTTT. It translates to CSAETSGANTDTQYF.

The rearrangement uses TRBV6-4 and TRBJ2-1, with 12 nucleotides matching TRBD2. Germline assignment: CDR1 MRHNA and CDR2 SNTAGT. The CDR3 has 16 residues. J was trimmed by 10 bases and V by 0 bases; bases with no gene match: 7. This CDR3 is CASSDSTTSGSGEQFF. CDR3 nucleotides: TGTGCCAGCAGTGACTCGACGACTAGCGGGAGTGGCGAGCAGTTCTTC.

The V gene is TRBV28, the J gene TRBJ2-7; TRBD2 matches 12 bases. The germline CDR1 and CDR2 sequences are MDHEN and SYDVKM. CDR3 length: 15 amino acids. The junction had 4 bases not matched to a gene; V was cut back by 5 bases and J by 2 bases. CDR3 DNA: TGTGCCAGCAGTCCCCGACTAGCGGGAGCCTACGAGCAGTACTTC. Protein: CASSPRLAGAYEQYF.

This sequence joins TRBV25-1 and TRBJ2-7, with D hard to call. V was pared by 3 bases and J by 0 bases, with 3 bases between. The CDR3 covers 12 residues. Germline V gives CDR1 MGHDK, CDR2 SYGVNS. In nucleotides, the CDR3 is TGTGCCAGCAGTGACCACTCCTACGAGCAGTACTTC. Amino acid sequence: CASSDHSYEQYF.

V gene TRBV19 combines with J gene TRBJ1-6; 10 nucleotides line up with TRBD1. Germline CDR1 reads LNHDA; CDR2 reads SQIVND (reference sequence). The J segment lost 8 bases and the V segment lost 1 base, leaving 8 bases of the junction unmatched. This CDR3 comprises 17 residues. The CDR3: CASSIALRQGADSPLHF. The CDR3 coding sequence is TGTGCCAGTAGTATAGCCCTTAGACAGGGGGCGGATTCACCCCTCCACTTT.

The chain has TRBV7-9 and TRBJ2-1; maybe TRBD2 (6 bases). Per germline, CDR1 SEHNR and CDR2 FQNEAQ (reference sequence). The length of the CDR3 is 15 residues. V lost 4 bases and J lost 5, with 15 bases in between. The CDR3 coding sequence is TGTGCCAGCAGCTACTCCGGGACTGAGAACAATGAGCAGTTCTTC. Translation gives CASSYSGTENNEQFF.

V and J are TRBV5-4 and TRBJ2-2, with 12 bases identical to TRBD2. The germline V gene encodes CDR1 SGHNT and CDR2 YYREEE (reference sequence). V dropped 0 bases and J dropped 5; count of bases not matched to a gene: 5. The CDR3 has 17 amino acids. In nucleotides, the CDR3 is TGTGCCAGCAGCTTGGGGCTAGCGGGAGGGCCGACCGGGGAGCTGTTTTTT. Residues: CASSLGLAGGPTGELFF. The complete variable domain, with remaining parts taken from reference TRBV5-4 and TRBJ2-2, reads ETGVTQSPTHLIKTRGQQVTLRCSSQSGHNTVSWYQQALGQGPQFIFQYYREEENGRGNFPPRFSGLQFPNYSSELNVNALELDDSALYLCASSLGLAGGPTGELFFGEGSRLTVL.

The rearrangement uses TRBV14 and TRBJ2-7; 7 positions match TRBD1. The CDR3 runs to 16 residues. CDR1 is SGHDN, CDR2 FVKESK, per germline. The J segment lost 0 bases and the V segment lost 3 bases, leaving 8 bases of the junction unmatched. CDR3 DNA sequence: TGTGCCAGCAGCCATGACAGGGTATTATTCTCCTACGAGCAGTACTTC. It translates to CASSHDRVLFSYEQYF.

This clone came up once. The CDR3 DNA reads as TGTGCCAGCAGTCCTGGACTCAGCAATCAGCCCCAGCATTTT. Translated, it gives CASSPGLSNQPQHF. The gene calls are TRBV27 and TRBJ1-5, with D unclear. The CDR3 runs 14 residues. Trimming took 5 bases from V and 1 from J, leaving 9 bases between them. Germline assignment: CDR1 MNHEY and CDR2 SMNVEV (reference sequence).

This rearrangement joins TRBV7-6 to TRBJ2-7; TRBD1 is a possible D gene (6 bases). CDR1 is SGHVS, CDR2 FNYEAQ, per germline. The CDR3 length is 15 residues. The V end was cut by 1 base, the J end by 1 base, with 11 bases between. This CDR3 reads CASSLELGTSYEQYF. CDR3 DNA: TGTGCCAGCAGCTTAGAACTTGGGACATCCTACGAGCAGTACTTC. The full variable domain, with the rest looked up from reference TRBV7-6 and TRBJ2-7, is GAGVSQSPRYKVTKRGQDVALRCDPISGHVSLYWYRQALGQGPEFLTYFNYEAQQDKSGLPNDRFSAERPEGSISTLTIQRTEQRDSAMYRCASSLELGTSYEQYFGPGTRLTVT.

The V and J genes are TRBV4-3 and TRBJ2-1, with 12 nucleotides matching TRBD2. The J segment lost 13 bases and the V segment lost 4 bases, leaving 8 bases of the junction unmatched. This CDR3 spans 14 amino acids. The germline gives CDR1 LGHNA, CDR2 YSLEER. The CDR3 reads CASSPRTSGIEQFF. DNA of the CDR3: TGCGCCAGCAGCCCTCGGACTAGCGGGATAGAACAGTTCTTC.

CDR3 in amino acids: CASSEARQGAGANVLTF. In nucleotides, the CDR3 is TGTGCCAGCAGTGAAGCGAGACAAGGGGCTGGGGCCAACGTCCTGACTTTC. The chain employs TRBV6-1 and TRBJ2-6; D possibly corresponds to TRBD1 (5 bases). Trimming took off 0 bases at V and 2 bases at J, with 11 bases between the two ends. Germline V CDR1 and CDR2: MNHNS, SASEGT. This CDR3 contains 17 residues.

CDR3 in DNA: TGTGCCAGCAGCGTAGTTGGACAGGGTCCAGATACGCAGTATTTT. It yields the protein CASSVVGQGPDTQYF. The chain employs TRBV9 and TRBJ2-3; 8 bases agree with TRBD1. Germline trimming cut 0 bases from V and 4 bases from J; bases unmatched to any gene: 4. Per the germline V gene, CDR1 is SGDLS and CDR2 is YYNGEE. CDR3 length: 15 amino acids.

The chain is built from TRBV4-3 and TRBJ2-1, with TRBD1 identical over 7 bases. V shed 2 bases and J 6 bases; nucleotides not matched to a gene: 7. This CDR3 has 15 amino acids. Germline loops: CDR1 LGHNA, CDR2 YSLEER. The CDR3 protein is CASSQTSGTANEQFF. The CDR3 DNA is TGCGCCAGCAGCCAAACCTCCGGGACAGCCAATGAGCAGTTCTTC.